A selection of T cell receptor beta chains follows, all from one sample in a study of radiation and T cells in renal cell carcinoma. Sequenced by immunoSEQ multiplex PCR; TCRdb stores in-frame clones only, minus some. This table holds tens of thousands of clones, 80% to 90% found once. The sequencing here drew on blood, taken from a patient whose treatment included radiotherapy and nephrectomy. The receptors originated from a woman between 45 and 60 years old with renal cell carcinoma. The CDR3 runs from the conserved cysteine through the conserved F or W. A D gene is named only where the DNA matches it firmly. Clone size is shown for a subset of rows, as once, few, many or a class of expanded clone.

cdr3_aa: CASSRDGQMNTEAFF; cdr3_nt: TGTGCCAGCAGTCGGGACGGACAAATGAACACTGAAGCTTTCTTT; d_call: .; clone_size: .; j_call: TRBJ1-1; v_call: TRBV2
cdr3_aa: CASSLVTGPTGELFF; cdr3_nt: TGCGCCAGCAGCTTGGTTACGGGCCCCACCGGGGAGCTGTTTTTT; d_call: .; clone_size: .; j_call: TRBJ2-2; v_call: TRBV5-1
cdr3_aa: CSAQRHTEAFF; cdr3_nt: TGCAGTGCTCAGAGGCACACTGAAGCTTTCTTT; d_call: .; clone_size: few; j_call: TRBJ1-1; v_call: TRBV20-1
cdr3_aa: CASSLGRQGAFYEQYF; cdr3_nt: TGTGCCAGCAGTTTGGGCCGACAGGGGGCCTTCTACGAGCAGTACTTC; d_call: TRBD1; clone_size: once; j_call: TRBJ2-7; v_call: TRBV27
cdr3_aa: CASMIGLAGGVFEQFF; cdr3_nt: TGTGCCAGCATGATAGGACTAGCGGGAGGCGTTTTTGAGCAGTTCTTC; d_call: TRBD2; clone_size: .; j_call: TRBJ2-1; v_call: TRBV2
cdr3_aa: CASRREGGTGELFF; cdr3_nt: TGCGCCAGCCGTAGGGAGGGAGGCACCGGGGAGCTGTTTTTT; d_call: TRBD2; clone_size: .; j_call: TRBJ2-2; v_call: TRBV4-3
cdr3_aa: CASSVGSSTNTDTQYF; cdr3_nt: TGTGCCAGCAGCGTAGGGTCCTCGACTAACACAGATACGCAGTATTTT; d_call: .; clone_size: once; j_call: TRBJ2-3; v_call: TRBV9
cdr3_aa: CASNDINEKLFF; cdr3_nt: TGTGCCAGTAACGATATCAATGAAAAACTGTTTTTT; d_call: .; clone_size: .; j_call: TRBJ1-4; v_call: TRBV19
cdr3_aa: CASSAAGGVDIQYF; cdr3_nt: TGTGCCAGCAGTGCAGCGGGGGGAGTCGACATTCAGTACTTC; d_call: TRBD2; clone_size: .; j_call: TRBJ2-4; v_call: TRBV6-5
cdr3_aa: CASKRGNTEAFF; cdr3_nt: TGTGCCAGCAAGAGGGGCAACACTGAAGCTTTCTTT; d_call: .; clone_size: .; j_call: TRBJ1-1; v_call: TRBV6-1
cdr3_aa: CASSLDTASYEQYF; cdr3_nt: TGTGCCAGCAGCCTAGACACAGCATCCTACGAGCAGTACTTC; d_call: .; clone_size: once; j_call: TRBJ2-7; v_call: TRBV14
cdr3_aa: CATTDAGGVETQYF; cdr3_nt: TGTGCCACAACGGACGCCGGGGGCGTAGAGACCCAGTACTTC; d_call: .; clone_size: .; j_call: TRBJ2-5; v_call: TRBV10-3
cdr3_aa: CASSQEETMVQPQHF; cdr3_nt: TGTGCCAGCAGCCAAGAGGAGACCATGGTTCAGCCCCAGCATTTT; d_call: .; clone_size: .; j_call: TRBJ1-5; v_call: TRBV4-2
cdr3_aa: CASSRDYEETQYF; cdr3_nt: TGTGCCAGCTCACGAGACTACGAAGAGACCCAGTACTTC; d_call: .; clone_size: .; j_call: TRBJ2-5; v_call: TRBV18
cdr3_aa: CASSFSRRETQYF; cdr3_nt: TGCGCCAGCAGTTTCTCCCGCCGAGAGACCCAGTACTTC; d_call: .; clone_size: .; j_call: TRBJ2-5; v_call: TRBV5-1
cdr3_aa: CASMKSSGNTIYF; cdr3_nt: TGCGCCAGCATGAAGAGCTCTGGAAACACCATATATTTT; d_call: .; clone_size: many; j_call: TRBJ1-3; v_call: TRBV10-1
cdr3_aa: CASTNGPSDTQYF; cdr3_nt: TGTGCCAGCACCAACGGGCCTAGCGATACGCAGTATTTT; d_call: .; clone_size: .; j_call: TRBJ2-3; v_call: TRBV6-6
cdr3_aa: CASSQRQGASEAFF; cdr3_nt: TGTGCCAGCAGCCAGAGACAGGGGGCCTCTGAAGCTTTCTTT; d_call: TRBD1; clone_size: few; j_call: TRBJ1-1; v_call: TRBV6-6
cdr3_aa: CASSIGLAGGLVGTDTQYF; cdr3_nt: TGTGCCAGCAGCATAGGACTAGCGGGAGGCCTGGTCGGGACAGATACGCAGTATTTT; d_call: TRBD2; clone_size: .; j_call: TRBJ2-3; v_call: TRBV9
cdr3_aa: CASRRDRVGNEQFF; cdr3_nt: TGTGCCAGCAGACGGGACAGGGTGGGGAATGAGCAGTTCTTC; d_call: TRBD1; clone_size: .; j_call: TRBJ2-1; v_call: TRBV2
cdr3_aa: CASRNGLAGNDEQFF; cdr3_nt: TGCGCCAGCAGAAACGGACTAGCGGGAAACGATGAGCAGTTCTTC; d_call: TRBD2; clone_size: .; j_call: TRBJ2-1; v_call: TRBV5-1
cdr3_aa: CASSIDQGTQYF; cdr3_nt: TGTGCCAGTAGTATAGATCAGGGGACCCAGTACTTC; d_call: .; clone_size: .; j_call: TRBJ2-5; v_call: TRBV19
cdr3_aa: CASSPTGLDTEAFF; cdr3_nt: TGTGCCAGCAGCCCGACAGGGCTTGACACTGAAGCTTTCTTT; d_call: TRBD1; clone_size: .; j_call: TRBJ1-1; v_call: TRBV7-9
cdr3_aa: CASSPPPGQGVQYF; cdr3_nt: TGTGCCAGCTCACCACCCCCGGGACAGGGGGTGCAGTACTTC; d_call: TRBD1; clone_size: once; j_call: TRBJ2-7; v_call: TRBV18